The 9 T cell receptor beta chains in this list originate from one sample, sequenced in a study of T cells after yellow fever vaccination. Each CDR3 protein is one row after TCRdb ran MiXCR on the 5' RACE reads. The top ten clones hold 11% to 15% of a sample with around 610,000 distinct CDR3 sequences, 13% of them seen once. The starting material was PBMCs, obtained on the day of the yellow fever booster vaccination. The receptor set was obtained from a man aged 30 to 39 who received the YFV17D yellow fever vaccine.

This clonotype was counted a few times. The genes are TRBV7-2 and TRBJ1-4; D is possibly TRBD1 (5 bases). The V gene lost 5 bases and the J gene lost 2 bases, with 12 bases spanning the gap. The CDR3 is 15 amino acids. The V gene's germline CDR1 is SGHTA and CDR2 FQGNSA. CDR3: CASSTRAGTNEKLFF. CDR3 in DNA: TGTGCCAGCAGCACCCGGGCAGGGACTAATGAAAAACTGTTTTTT. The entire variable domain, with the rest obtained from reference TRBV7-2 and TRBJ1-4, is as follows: GAGVSQSPSNKVTEKGKDVELRCDPISGHTALYWYRQSLGQGLEFLIYFQGNSAPDKSGLPSDRFSAERTGGSVSTLTIQRTQQEDSAVYLCASSTRAGTNEKLFFGSGTQLSVL.

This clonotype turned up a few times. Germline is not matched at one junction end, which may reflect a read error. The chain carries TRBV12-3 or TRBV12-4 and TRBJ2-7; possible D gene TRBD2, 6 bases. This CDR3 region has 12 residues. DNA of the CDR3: TGTGCCAGCAGGTTAGTTAGCGGCGTGCAGTACTTC. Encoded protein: CASRLVSGVQYF.

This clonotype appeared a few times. CDR3 sequence (DNA): TGCAGCGTTGGAGCCAGGCTCCAAGAGACCCAGTACTTC. Its protein product is CSVGARLQETQYF. The V gene is TRBV29-1, the J gene TRBJ2-5; D not certain. This CDR3 is built from 13 residues. Looked up from germline, CDR1 is SQVTM and CDR2 is ANQGSEA. Trimming pared 4 bases from V and 1 base from J, leaving 10 bases between.

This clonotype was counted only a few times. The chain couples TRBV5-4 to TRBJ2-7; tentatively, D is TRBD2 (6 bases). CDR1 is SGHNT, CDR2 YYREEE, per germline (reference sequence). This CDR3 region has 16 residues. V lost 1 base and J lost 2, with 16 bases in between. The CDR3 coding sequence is TGTGCCAGCAGCTTGATGGAGGGCCCCGATCCCTACGAGCAGTACTTC. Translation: CASSLMEGPDPYEQYF.

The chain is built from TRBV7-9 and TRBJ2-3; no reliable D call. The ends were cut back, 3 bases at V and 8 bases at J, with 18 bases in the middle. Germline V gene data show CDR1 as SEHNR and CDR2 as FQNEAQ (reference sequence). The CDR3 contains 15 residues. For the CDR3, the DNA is TGTGCCAGCAGCTTGATCTTCCGGCGCAATGGTACGCAGTATTTT. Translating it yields CASSLIFRRNGTQYF.

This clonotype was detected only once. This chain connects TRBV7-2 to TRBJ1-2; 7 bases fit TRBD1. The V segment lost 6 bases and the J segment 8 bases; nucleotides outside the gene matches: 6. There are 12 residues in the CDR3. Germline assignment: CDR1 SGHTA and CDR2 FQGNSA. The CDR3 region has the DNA TGTGCCAGCAGTTCACAGGGGTCCGGCTACACCTTC. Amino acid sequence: CASSSQGSGYTF.

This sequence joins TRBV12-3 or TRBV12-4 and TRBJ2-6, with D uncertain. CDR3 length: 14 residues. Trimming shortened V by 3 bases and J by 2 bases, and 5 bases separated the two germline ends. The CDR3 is CASSFFAGANVLTF. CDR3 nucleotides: TGTGCCAGCAGTTTCTTTGCTGGGGCCAACGTCCTGACTTTC.

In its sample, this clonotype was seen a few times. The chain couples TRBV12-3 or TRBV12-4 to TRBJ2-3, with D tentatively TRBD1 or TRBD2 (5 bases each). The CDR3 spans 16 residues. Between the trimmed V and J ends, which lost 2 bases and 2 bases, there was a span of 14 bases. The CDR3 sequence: CASSLMGPPYTDTQYF. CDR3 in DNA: TGTGCCAGCAGTTTAATGGGACCCCCCTACACAGATACGCAGTATTTT.

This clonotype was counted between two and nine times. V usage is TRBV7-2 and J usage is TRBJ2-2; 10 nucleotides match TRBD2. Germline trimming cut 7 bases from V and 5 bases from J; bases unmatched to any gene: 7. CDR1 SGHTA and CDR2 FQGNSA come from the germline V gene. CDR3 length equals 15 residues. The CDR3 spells CASKGLAGETGELFF. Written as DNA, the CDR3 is TGTGCCAGCAAAGGGCTAGCGGGAGAAACCGGGGAGCTGTTTTTT.